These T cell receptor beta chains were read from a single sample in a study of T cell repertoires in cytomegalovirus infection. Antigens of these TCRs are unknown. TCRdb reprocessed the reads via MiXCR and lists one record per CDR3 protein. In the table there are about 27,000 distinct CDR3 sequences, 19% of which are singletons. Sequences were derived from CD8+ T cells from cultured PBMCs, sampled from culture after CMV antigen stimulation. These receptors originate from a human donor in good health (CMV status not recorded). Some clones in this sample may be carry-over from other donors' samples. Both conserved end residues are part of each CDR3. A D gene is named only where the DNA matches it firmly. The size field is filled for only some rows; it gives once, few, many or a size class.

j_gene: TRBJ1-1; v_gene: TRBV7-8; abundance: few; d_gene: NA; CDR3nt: TGTGCCAGCAGCTTAGTCGGCATGAACACTGAAGCTTTCTTT; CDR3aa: CASSLVGMNTEAFF
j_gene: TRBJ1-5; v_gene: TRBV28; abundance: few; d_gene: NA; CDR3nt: TGTGCCAGCACCCAATTCGGAGGGGGTAATCAGCCCCAGCATTTT; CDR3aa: CASTQFGGGNQPQHF
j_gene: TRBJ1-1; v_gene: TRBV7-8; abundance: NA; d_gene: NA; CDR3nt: TGTGCCAGCAGCTGGGGGGCAATGAACACTGAAGCTTTCTTT; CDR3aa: CASSWGAMNTEAFF
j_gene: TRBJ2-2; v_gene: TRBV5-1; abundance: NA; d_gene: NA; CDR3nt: TGCGCCAGCAGCTTTACAGCGAACACCGGGGAGCTGTTTTTT; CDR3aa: CASSFTANTGELFF
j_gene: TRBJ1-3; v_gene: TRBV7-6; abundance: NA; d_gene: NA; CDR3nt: TGTGCCAGCAGCCCCTATAGGTCGTCTGGAAACACCATATATTTT; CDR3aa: CASSPYRSSGNTIYF
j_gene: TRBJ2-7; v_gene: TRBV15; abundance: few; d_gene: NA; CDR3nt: TGTGCCACCAGACCCCAGGGCGGGTACGAGCAGTACTTC; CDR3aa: CATRPQGGYEQYF
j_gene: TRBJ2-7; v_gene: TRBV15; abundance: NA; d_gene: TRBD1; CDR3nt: TGTGCCACCAGCGAAGGACAGGGGTACGAGCAGTACTTC; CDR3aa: CATSEGQGYEQYF
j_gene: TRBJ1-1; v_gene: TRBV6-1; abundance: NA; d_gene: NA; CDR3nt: TGTGCCAGCAGTGAAGGGAGGCTTAGGTACAGAGAGAACACTGAAGCTTTCTTT; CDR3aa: CASSEGRLRYRENTEAFF
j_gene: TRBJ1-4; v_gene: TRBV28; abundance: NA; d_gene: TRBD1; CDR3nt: TGTGCCAGCAGTTTATCTGGGACAGGGATGGCAAAACTGTTTTTT; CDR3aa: CASSLSGTGMAKLFF
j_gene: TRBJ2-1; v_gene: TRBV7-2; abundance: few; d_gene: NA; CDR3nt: TGTGCCAGCAGCACGACTAGGTTCAATGAGCAGTTCTTC; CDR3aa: CASSTTRFNEQFF
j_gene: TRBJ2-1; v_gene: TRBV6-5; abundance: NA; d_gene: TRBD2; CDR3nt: TGTGCCAGCAGTTCCCTCGGGACTAGCGGGGGGGGAGTCTACAATGAGCAGTTCTTC; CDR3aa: CASSSLGTSGGGVYNEQFF
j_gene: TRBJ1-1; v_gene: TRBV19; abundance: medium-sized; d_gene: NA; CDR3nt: TGTGCCAGTAGTATTTGGGGCACTGAAGCTTTCTTT; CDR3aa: CASSIWGTEAFF
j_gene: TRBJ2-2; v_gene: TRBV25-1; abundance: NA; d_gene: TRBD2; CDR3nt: TGTGCCAGCAGTGGGACTAGCTTGGAGACCGGGGAGCTGTTTTTT; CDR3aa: CASSGTSLETGELFF
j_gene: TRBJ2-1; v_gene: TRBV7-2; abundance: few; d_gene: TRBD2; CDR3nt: TGTGCCAGCAGCTTAGCGCGGGCGGGGGGCGGCAATGAGCAGTTCTTC; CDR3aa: CASSLARAGGGNEQFF
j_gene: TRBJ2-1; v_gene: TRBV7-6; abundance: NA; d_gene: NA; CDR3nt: TGTGCCAGCAGCCCGCCTAGGAACTACAATGAGCAGTTCTTC; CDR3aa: CASSPPRNYNEQFF
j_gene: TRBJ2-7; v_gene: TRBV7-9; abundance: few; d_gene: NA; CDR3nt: TGTGCCAGCAGCTCCGCGGTCAGCCTCGGGTACGAGCAGTACTTC; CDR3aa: CASSSAVSLGYEQYF
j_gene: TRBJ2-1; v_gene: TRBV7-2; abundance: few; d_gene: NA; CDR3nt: TGTGCCAGCAGCTTAGGTTGGGAGGAGTTCTTC; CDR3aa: CASSLGWEEFF
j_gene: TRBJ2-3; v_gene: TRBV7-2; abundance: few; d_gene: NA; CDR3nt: TGTGCCAGCAGCTTGTCGGCGGCACGCACAGATACGCAGTATTTT; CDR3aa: CASSLSAARTDTQYF
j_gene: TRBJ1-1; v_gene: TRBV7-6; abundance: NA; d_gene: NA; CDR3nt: TGTGCCAGCAGCTTAGCGTTGCGGCAGGGACGACAGGCTGAAGCTTTCTTT; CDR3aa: CASSLALRQGRQAEAFF
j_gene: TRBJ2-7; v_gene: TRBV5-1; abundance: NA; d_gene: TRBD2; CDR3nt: TGCGCCAGCAGCTCGGAGGGCAGCGGGGGCTACGAGCAGTACTTC; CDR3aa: CASSSEGSGGYEQYF
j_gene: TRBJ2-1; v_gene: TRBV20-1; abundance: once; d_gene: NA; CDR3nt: TGCAGTGCTAGGGGTGGAACTCTACTGTTCTTC; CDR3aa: CSARGGTLLFF
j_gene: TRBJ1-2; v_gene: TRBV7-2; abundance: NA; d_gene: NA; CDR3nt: TGTGCCAGCAGCCCCTACACCTCCGGGACGGAAGGCTACACCTTC; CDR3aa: CASSPYTSGTEGYTF
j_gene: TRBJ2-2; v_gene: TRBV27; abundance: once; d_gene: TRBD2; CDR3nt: TGTGCCAGCAGGACATATCCCACTAGCGGGACCGGGGAGCTGTTTTTT; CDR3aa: CASRTYPTSGTGELFF
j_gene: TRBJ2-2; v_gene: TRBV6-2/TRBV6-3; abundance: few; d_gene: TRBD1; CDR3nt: TGTGCCAGCAGTCCCGGGACAGACTACACCGGGGAGCTGTTTTTT; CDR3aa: CASSPGTDYTGELFF
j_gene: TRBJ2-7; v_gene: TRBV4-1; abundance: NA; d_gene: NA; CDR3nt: TGCGCCAGCAGCCAGGTAGGAGTCTACGAGCAGTACTTC; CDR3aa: CASSQVGVYEQYF
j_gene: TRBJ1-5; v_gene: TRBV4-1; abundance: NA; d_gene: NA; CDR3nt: TGCGCCAGCAGCCAAGATATGCCTAGCAATCAGCCCCAGCATTTT; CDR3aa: CASSQDMPSNQPQHF
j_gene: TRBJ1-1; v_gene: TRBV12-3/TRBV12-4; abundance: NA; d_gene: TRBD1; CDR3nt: TGTGCCAGCAGTCCTTGGACAGGGGCTAACACTGAAGCTTTCTTT; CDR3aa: CASSPWTGANTEAFF
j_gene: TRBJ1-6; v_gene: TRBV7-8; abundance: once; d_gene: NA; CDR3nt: TGTGCCAGCAGCTTAGTGACCTCCTTGGGATTTGGTTCACCCCTCCACTTT; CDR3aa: CASSLVTSLGFGSPLHF
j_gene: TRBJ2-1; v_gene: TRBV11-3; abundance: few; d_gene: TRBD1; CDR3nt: TGTGCCAGCAGCTTATCCCAGGGGGAGTACAATGAGCAGTTCTTC; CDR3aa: CASSLSQGEYNEQFF
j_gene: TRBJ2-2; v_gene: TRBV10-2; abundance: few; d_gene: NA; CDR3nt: TGCGCCAGCAGTGAAGGGACAACGAACACCGGGGAGCTGTTTTTT; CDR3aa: CASSEGTTNTGELFF
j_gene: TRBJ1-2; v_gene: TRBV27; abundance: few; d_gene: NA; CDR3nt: TGTGCCAGCAGTTCACGGACACTAAGAGGCAACTATGGCTACACCTTC; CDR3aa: CASSSRTLRGNYGYTF
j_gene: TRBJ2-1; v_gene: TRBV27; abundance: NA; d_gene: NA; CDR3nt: TGTGCCAGCAGTAGGTCCACCGCATACAATGAGCAGTTCTTC; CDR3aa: CASSRSTAYNEQFF
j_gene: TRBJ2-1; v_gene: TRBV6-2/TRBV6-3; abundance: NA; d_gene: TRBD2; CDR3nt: TGTGCCAGCAGTTACCCCGAGACTAGCGCGGTTTATGAGCAGTTCTTC; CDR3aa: CASSYPETSAVYEQFF
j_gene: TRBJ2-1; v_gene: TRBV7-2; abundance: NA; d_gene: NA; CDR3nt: TGTGCCAGCAGCTTAGGATTGGGGAGCGAGCAGTTCTTC; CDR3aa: CASSLGLGSEQFF
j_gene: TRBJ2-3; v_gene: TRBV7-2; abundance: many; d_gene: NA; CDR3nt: TGTGCCAGCAGCCCGGACGGCACAGATACGCAGTATTTT; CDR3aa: CASSPDGTDTQYF
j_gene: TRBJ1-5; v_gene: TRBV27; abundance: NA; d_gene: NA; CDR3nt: TGTGCCAGCAGTACTTGGGGGGCTGATCAGCCCCAGCATTTT; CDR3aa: CASSTWGADQPQHF
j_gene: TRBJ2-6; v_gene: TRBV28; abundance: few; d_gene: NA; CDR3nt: TGTGCCAGCAGTTCTGGGGCCAACGTCCTGACTTTC; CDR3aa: CASSSGANVLTF
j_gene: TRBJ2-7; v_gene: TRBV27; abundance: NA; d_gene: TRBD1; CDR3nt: TGTGCCAGCAGTTTGGGGGGGACAGGGATTTACGAGCAGTACTTC; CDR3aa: CASSLGGTGIYEQYF
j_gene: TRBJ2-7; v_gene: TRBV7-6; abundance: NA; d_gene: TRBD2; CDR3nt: TGTGCCAGCAGCTTAGGCCCTAGCGGCTCCTACGAGCAGTACTTC; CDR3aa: CASSLGPSGSYEQYF
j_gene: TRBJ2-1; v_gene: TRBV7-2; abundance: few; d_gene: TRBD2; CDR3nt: TGTGCCAGCAGCTACAGCGGGAGTTCTGGCAATGAGCAGTTCTTC; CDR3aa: CASSYSGSSGNEQFF
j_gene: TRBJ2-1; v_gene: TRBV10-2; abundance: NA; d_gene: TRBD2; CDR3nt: TGCGCCAGCAGTGACGGAGCGGGGGGCCTCGGGCAGTTCTTC; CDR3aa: CASSDGAGGLGQFF
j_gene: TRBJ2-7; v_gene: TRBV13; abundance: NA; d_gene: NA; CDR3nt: TGTGCCAGCAGCTTAGGGATATACGAGCAGTACTTC; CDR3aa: CASSLGIYEQYF
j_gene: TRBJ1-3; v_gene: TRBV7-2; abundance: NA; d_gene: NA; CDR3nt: TGTGCCAGCAGCTCAATGGCGTCGGATTACATAGGTGGAAACACCATATATTTT; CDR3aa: CASSSMASDYIGGNTIYF
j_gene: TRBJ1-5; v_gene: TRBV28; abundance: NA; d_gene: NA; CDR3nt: TGTGCCAGCAGTTTGAGGGGCGGTGGTGGCAATCAGCCCCAGCATTTT; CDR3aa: CASSLRGGGGNQPQHF
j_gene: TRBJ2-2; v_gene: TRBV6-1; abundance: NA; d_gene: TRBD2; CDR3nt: TGTGCCAGCAGTGAACTAGCGGGGGGCAACACCGGGGAGCTGTTTTTT; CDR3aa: CASSELAGGNTGELFF